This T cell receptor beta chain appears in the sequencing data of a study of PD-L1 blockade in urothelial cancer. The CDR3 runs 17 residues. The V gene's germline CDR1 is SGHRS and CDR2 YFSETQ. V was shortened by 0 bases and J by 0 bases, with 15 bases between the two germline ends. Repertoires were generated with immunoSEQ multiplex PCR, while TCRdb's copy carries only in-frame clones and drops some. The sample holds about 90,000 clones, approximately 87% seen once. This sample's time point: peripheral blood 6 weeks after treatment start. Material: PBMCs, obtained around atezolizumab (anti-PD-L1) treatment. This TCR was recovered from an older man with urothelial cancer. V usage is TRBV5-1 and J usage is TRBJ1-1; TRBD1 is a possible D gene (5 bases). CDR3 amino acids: CASSLERGGQMNTEAFF. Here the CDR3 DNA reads TGCGCCAGCAGCTTGGAGCGAGGTGGACAAATGAACACTGAAGCTTTCTTT.